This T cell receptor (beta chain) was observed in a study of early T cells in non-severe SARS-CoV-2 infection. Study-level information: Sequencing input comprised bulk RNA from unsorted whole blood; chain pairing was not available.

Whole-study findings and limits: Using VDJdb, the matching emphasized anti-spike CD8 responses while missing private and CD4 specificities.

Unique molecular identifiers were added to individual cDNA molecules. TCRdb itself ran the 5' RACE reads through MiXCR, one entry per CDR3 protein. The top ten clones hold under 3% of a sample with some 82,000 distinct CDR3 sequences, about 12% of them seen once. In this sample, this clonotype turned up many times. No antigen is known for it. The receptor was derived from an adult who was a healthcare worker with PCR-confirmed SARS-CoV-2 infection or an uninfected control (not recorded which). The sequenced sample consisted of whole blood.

The CDR3 reads CASSLIRGVNEQFF. In DNA form, the CDR3 reads TGTGCCAGCAGCTTAATCAGGGGGGTTAATGAGCAGTTCTTC. This chain connects TRBV13 to TRBJ2-1; possible D gene TRBD1, 7 bases. This CDR3 has 14 amino acids. Germline V lookup: CDR1 PRHDT, CDR2 FYEKMQ (reference sequence). Between the trimmed V and J ends, which lost 2 bases and 7 bases, there was a span of 12 bases.